These 21 T cell receptor beta chains originate from one sample sequenced in a study of shared clonotypes between healthy human individuals. Measured with immunoSEQ multiplex PCR; TCRdb has only the in-frame clones, and not every one. The sample comprises about 1 million clones, around four fifths of which are singletons, and approximately 1.3% rests with the top ten. Material for sequencing was memory CD4+ T cells sorted from blood. Subset denoted: CD45RA-negative fraction. These receptors were obtained from a man aged 18 to 35 in good health.

This rearrangement joins TRBV4-3 to TRBJ2-1, with D hard to call. Looked up from germline, CDR1 is LGHNA and CDR2 is YSLEER. The CDR3 extends over 15 amino acids. Between the trimmed V and J ends, which lost 0 bases and 12 bases, there was a span of 18 bases. The CDR3 DNA reads as TGCGCCAGCAGCCAAGATCGCGCCTTGAGGCAAGGGCAGTTCTTC. It specifies CASSQDRALRQGQFF.

This clone was seen repeatedly, ten times or more. DNA for the CDR3: TGTGCCTGGAGACCCGTAATAGCGGGGGGGCCTGGAGGGGCCAAAAACATTCAGTACTTC. This encodes CAWRPVIAGGPGGAKNIQYF. The V and J genes are TRBV30 and TRBJ2-4, with TRBD2 matching over 11 bases. CDR1 GTSNPN and CDR2 SVGIG come from the germline V gene (reference sequence). V trimming: 3 bases; J trimming: 1 base; junction bases outside the gene matches: 17. CDR3 length: 20 amino acids.

This chain uses TRBV4-1 with TRBJ1-6; a weak D match, TRBD1 (5 bases). V lost 3 bases, J lost 10 bases, and 16 bases lay in between. The CDR3 runs 15 residues. Germline V CDR1 and CDR2: MGHRA, YSYEKL. In DNA form, the CDR3 reads TGCGCCAGCAGCCAGGCCCGGGACCGATCCTCACCCCTCCACTTT. Translation gives CASSQARDRSSPLHF.

The rearrangement uses TRBV7-2 and TRBJ1-1; 7 bases are shared with TRBD1. The CDR3 length is 15 residues. Per germline, CDR1 SGHTA and CDR2 FQGNSA. Germline trimming cut 5 bases from V and 0 bases from J; bases unmatched to any gene: 6. The CDR3 bases are TGTGCCAGCAGCCCTCAGACAGGGATGAACACTGAAGCTTTCTTT. It translates to CASSPQTGMNTEAFF.

The J gene is TRBJ2-7, the V gene TRBV5-1; D may correspond to TRBD1 or TRBD2 (5 bases each). CDR1 is SGHRS, CDR2 YFSETQ, per germline. Trimming took 0 bases from V and 7 from J, leaving 17 bases between them. The CDR3 spans 15 residues. The CDR3 region is CASSLGGNEGLEQYF. The DNA for the CDR3 is TGCGCCAGCAGCTTGGGGGGGAATGAGGGCCTGGAGCAGTACTTC.

The chain joins TRBV6-1 to TRBJ1-4, with 7 nucleotides matching TRBD1. CDR3 size: 15 residues. Trimming cost V 0 bases and J 8 bases; bases outside gene matches: 6. Per the germline V gene, CDR1 is MNHNS and CDR2 is SASEGT. Written as DNA, the CDR3 is TGTGCCAGCAGTGAAGCAGGGGGCACGAAAGAAAAACTGTTTTTT. It is translated as CASSEAGGTKEKLFF.

This clone has only one observation. J is TRBJ2-2 and V is TRBV6-1; 10 nucleotides align to TRBD2. CDR3 length equals 19 residues. The V gene's germline CDR1 is MNHNS and CDR2 SASEGT. V trimming: 1 base; J trimming: 0 bases; junction bases outside the gene matches: 8. The chain's CDR3 is CASSEGLAGVYANTGELFF. DNA for the CDR3: TGTGCCAGCAGTGAAGGGCTAGCGGGAGTGTACGCGAACACCGGGGAGCTGTTTTTT.

The chain links TRBV27 to TRBJ2-5; 12 bases fit TRBD2. The CDR3 runs to 16 residues. Per the germline V gene, CDR1 is MNHEY and CDR2 is SMNVEV (reference sequence). V trimming: 4 bases; J trimming: 0 bases; junction bases outside the gene matches: 3. The DNA for the CDR3 is TGTGCCAGCAGTTCCCTAGCGGGGGGGCACCAAGAGACCCAGTACTTC. Its translation is CASSSLAGGHQETQYF.

This clone was counted a few times. This clone may be a read error of a much larger clone one base away. The CDR3 DNA sequence: TGTGCCAGCAGCCGCCTTTACGAGCAGTACTTC. The encoded protein is CASSRLYEQYF. The genes are TRBV7-9 and TRBJ2-7; D not resolved. This CDR3 is built from 11 residues. V lost 5 bases and J lost 4, with 6 bases in between. CDR1 SEHNR and CDR2 FQNEAQ come from the germline V gene (reference sequence).

This clone was picked up one time. The V call is TRBV5-1, the J call TRBJ2-5, with TRBD2 matching 10 bases. This CDR3 region has 15 residues. Germline V CDR1 and CDR2: SGHRS, YFSETQ. The trim removed 1 base at V and 5 bases at J, leaving 5 bases unmatched. CDR3 nucleotide sequence: TGCGCCAGCAGCTTGCAGCGGGGGGGCCCTGAGACCCAGTACTTC. The encoded protein is CASSLQRGGPETQYF.

This sequence joins TRBV5-6 and TRBJ1-2; D gene uncertain. V was pared by 4 bases and J by 7 bases, with 8 bases between. The germline V gene encodes CDR1 SGHDT and CDR2 YYEEEE. This CDR3 comprises 11 residues. The CDR3 is CASSRMSGYTF. CDR3 DNA: TGTGCCAGCAGCCGAATGAGTGGCTACACCTTC.

The chain joins TRBV7-9 to TRBJ2-7, with 8 bases lining up with TRBD1. Germline V lookup: CDR1 SEHNR, CDR2 FQNEAQ (reference sequence). Losses at the gene ends were 7 bases for V and 4 bases for J; bases not matched to a gene: 6. The CDR3 is made up of 13 amino acids. CDR3 DNA sequence: TGTGCCAGCAACTCACAGGGGGGATACGAGCAGTACTTC. It codes for CASNSQGGYEQYF.

The CDR3 DNA sequence: TGTGCCTGGAGTGTACCTCAGGGGAATGGAGGCTATGGCTACACCTTC. Residues: CAWSVPQGNGGYGYTF. The chain has TRBV30 and TRBJ1-2; TRBD1 is a possible D gene (6 bases). Germline CDR1 and CDR2: GTSNPN and SVGIG (reference sequence). V was cut by 0 bases and J by 4 bases, with 18 bases left in between. The CDR3 runs 16 residues.

This chain connects TRBV30 to TRBJ2-1; D may be TRBD2 (6 bases). Trimming took 1 base from V and 13 from J, leaving 20 bases between them. Per germline, CDR1 GTSNPN and CDR2 SVGIG (reference sequence). The CDR3 covers 14 residues. The CDR3 is CAWSAAVSGTAQFF. For the CDR3, the DNA is TGTGCCTGGAGTGCAGCCGTATCCGGGACTGCTCAGTTCTTC.

This rearrangement joins TRBV5-1 to TRBJ1-4; D gene unclear. CDR1 and CDR2 (germline): SGHRS, YFSETQ. Between the trimmed V and J ends, which lost 4 bases and 4 bases, there was a span of 11 bases. The length of the CDR3 is 14 residues. The CDR3 region has the DNA TGCGCCAGCAGCGACCCAGCCCGTAATGAAAAACTGTTTTTT. Protein: CASSDPARNEKLFF.

The chain carries TRBV30 and TRBJ1-1, with D possibly matching TRBD1 (6 bases). The CDR3 contains 10 residues. V lost 7 bases and J 11 bases, leaving 14 bases between the germline ends. Germline CDR1 GTSNPN, CDR2 SVGIG (reference sequence). CDR3 in amino acids: CAYNREVAFF. In DNA, the CDR3 is TGTGCCTACAACAGGGAGGTGGCTTTCTTT.

This clone occurred a few times. The chain joins TRBV9 to TRBJ2-1, with a tentative D call TRBD1 (7 bases). CDR1 is SGDLS and CDR2 is YYNGEE in the germline V gene. The CDR3 extends over 16 amino acids. The V and J ends lost 6 bases and 1 base respectively, with 17 bases between them. CDR3: CASTQGGGLSYNEQFF. The CDR3 DNA follows: TGTGCCAGCACCCAGGGGGGCGGCTTATCCTACAATGAGCAGTTCTTC.

The chain couples TRBV5-1 to TRBJ2-7; 12 bases agree with TRBD1. V shed 3 bases and J 7 bases; nucleotides not matched to a gene: 8. Germline-derived CDR1 and CDR2 are SGHRS and YFSETQ. CDR3 length: 15 amino acids. CDR3 residues: CASSSGDRGQREQYF. In nucleotides, the CDR3 is TGCGCCAGCAGCTCAGGGGACAGGGGGCAGAGGGAGCAGTACTTC.

The rearrangement uses TRBV2 and TRBJ1-1; a possible D gene is TRBD1 (5 bases). This CDR3 region has 12 residues. Germline CDR1 SNHLY, CDR2 FYNNEI. V was trimmed by 4 bases and J by 5 bases, leaving 8 bases between them. In DNA, the CDR3 is TGTGCCAGCAGTGGGACACCAACTGAAGCTTTCTTT. Residues: CASSGTPTEAFF.

The genes are TRBV11-3 and TRBJ1-3; D gene ambiguous. V was clipped by 1 base and J by 6 bases, with 7 bases between them. Germline lookup yields CDR1 SGHNT and CDR2 YENEEA. This CDR3 spans 13 amino acids. The CDR3 sequence is CASSLGPENTIYF. The CDR3 DNA sequence: TGTGCCAGCAGCTTAGGACCCGAAAACACCATATATTTT.

Turning to this clone: This may come from a read error, since a much larger clone is one base off. The same CDR3 can be traced to other DNA sequences in this sample. V and J are TRBV27 and TRBJ2-2; either TRBD1 or TRBD2 may supply D (5 bases each). This CDR3 spans 13 amino acids. V dropped 3 bases and J dropped 4 bases, with 6 bases sitting between them. Germline values: CDR1 MNHEY, CDR2 SMNVEV (reference sequence). The CDR3 DNA sequence: TGTGCCAGCAGTTTGAGGGGCACCGGGGAGCTGTTTTTT. This sequence encodes CASSLRGTGELFF.